A selection of T cell receptor beta chains follows, all from one sample in a study of PD-1 blockade in classical Hodgkin lymphoma. The table came from immunoSEQ multiplex PCR; TCRdb's copy has only in-frame clones and leaves some out. The table lists under 130,000 clones, more than 70% of them singletons, with around 20% in the top ten. Sample: peripheral blood mononuclear cells (PBMCs), taken before the fourth cycle of nivolumab. These receptors were collected from a human donor with classical Hodgkin lymphoma. The CDR3 runs from the conserved cysteine through the conserved F or W. The D gene is left open where the match is weak. Where a row states a size, it is once, few, many or the class of an expanded clone; other rows omit it.

D	V	J	size	CDR3	DNA
TRBD2	TRBV11-3	TRBJ2-3	.	CASSPRRGSGGYTDTQYF	TGTGCCAGCAGCCCCCGTAGGGGCAGCGGGGGTTACACAGATACGCAGTATTTT
.	TRBV6-1	TRBJ2-7	.	CASTIKYTGLYEQYF	TGTGCCAGCACTATCAAATATACAGGGCTCTACGAGCAGTACTTC
.	TRBV19	TRBJ1-4	few	CASRLGGPNEKLFF	TGTGCCAGTAGGCTCGGGGGGCCTAATGAAAAACTGTTTTTT
.	TRBV19	TRBJ2-7	.	CASSQGLTLGTYEQYF	TGTGCCAGTAGCCAGGGACTCACCCTTGGGACCTACGAGCAGTACTTC
TRBD2	TRBV5-1	TRBJ2-5	once	CASSLKPSGGEETQYF	TGCGCCAGCAGCTTGAAGCCTAGCGGGGGAGAAGAGACCCAGTACTTC
TRBD1	TRBV5-6	TRBJ1-2	few	CASSFEPNRRTGPYTF	TGTGCCAGCAGCTTCGAACCCAATCGAAGGACAGGGCCATACACCTTC
TRBD2	TRBV11-2	TRBJ2-5	.	CASSGRGLAGVGETQYF	TGTGCCAGCAGCGGCAGGGGACTAGCGGGAGTTGGGGAGACCCAGTACTTC
TRBD1	TRBV11-2	TRBJ1-4	.	CASRATGVRATNEKLFF	TGTGCCAGCAGAGCGACAGGGGTCAGGGCAACTAATGAAAAACTGTTTTTT
TRBD1	TRBV5-4	TRBJ1-1	.	CASSRDSHTEAFF	TGTGCCAGCAGCCGGGACAGCCACACTGAAGCTTTCTTT
.	TRBV6-5	TRBJ1-1	.	CASSVLERAFF	TGTGCCAGCAGTGTCCTTGAACGGGCTTTCTTT
.	TRBV5-6	TRBJ2-6	.	CASTRGGANVLTF	TGTGCCAGCACCCGTGGGGGGGCCAACGTCCTGACTTTC
.	TRBV11-3	TRBJ2-2	.	CASSPTNTGELFF	TGTGCCAGCAGCCCAACTAACACCGGGGAGCTGTTTTTT
.	TRBV7-9	TRBJ2-3	.	CASSLGGTDTQYF	TGTGCCAGCAGCTTAGGAGGGACAGATACGCAGTATTTT
.	TRBV25-1	TRBJ1-5	.	CASSDPFRPQHF	TGTGCCAGCAGTGACCCCTTCCGGCCCCAGCATTTT
.	TRBV7-2	TRBJ2-1	.	CASSLPPNEQFF	TGTGCCAGCAGCTTACCCCCCAATGAGCAGTTCTTC
.	TRBV18	TRBJ2-7	once	CASSPRVREAYEQYF	TGTGCCAGCTCACCACGGGTCAGGGAAGCCTACGAGCAGTACTTC
.	TRBV10-3	TRBJ1-1	few	CAISPRGSNTEAFF	TGTGCCATCAGCCCCAGGGGATCGAACACTGAAGCTTTCTTT
.	TRBV6-5	TRBJ1-1	.	CASSYEWTAEAFF	TGTGCCAGCAGTTATGAGTGGACGGCTGAAGCTTTCTTT
TRBD2	TRBV28	TRBJ2-1	.	CASTGTSVYNEQFF	TGTGCCAGCACTGGGACTAGCGTATACAATGAGCAGTTCTTC
TRBD1	TRBV5-4	TRBJ1-2	.	CASSPLDRDYGYTF	TGTGCCAGCAGCCCCCTGGACAGGGACTATGGCTACACCTTC
.	TRBV28	TRBJ1-4	.	CASSLGSFATNEKLFF	TGTGCCAGCAGTTTAGGGTCCTTTGCAACTAATGAAAAACTGTTTTTT
.	TRBV4-1	TRBJ2-5	.	CASSHWGDTLETQYF	TGCGCCAGCAGCCACTGGGGCGACACCCTGGAGACCCAGTACTTC
TRBD2	TRBV14	TRBJ2-1	.	CASSQDWTSSYNEQFF	TGTGCCAGCAGCCAAGATTGGACTAGCAGTTACAATGAGCAGTTCTTC
TRBD2	TRBV10-3	TRBJ2-1	.	CAISESGSFNEQFF	TGTGCCATCAGTGAGAGCGGGAGTTTCAATGAGCAGTTCTTC
.	TRBV30	TRBJ1-3	.	CAWSVRSSGNTIYF	TGTGCCTGGAGTGTACGTAGCTCTGGAAACACCATATATTTT
TRBD1	TRBV7-6	TRBJ1-3	.	CASRRGTGVGNTIYF	TGTGCCAGCAGACGAGGGACAGGGGTCGGAAACACCATATATTTT
TRBD2	TRBV5-4	TRBJ2-1	.	CASSFGAGGRYEQFF	TGTGCCAGCAGCTTCGGAGCGGGAGGGCGTTATGAGCAGTTCTTC
.	TRBV25-1	TRBJ1-2	.	CASSTTAGINYGYTF	TGTGCCAGCAGTACCACCGCGGGGATTAACTATGGCTACACCTTC
TRBD2	TRBV30	TRBJ2-7	.	CAWMAGGGYEQYF	TGTGCCTGGATGGCGGGGGGGGGCTACGAGCAGTACTTC
TRBD2	TRBV11-1	TRBJ2-5	.	CASSYQPPGLARETQYF	TGTGCCAGCAGCTACCAACCCCCGGGACTAGCGCGGGAGACCCAGTACTTC
TRBD2	TRBV6-6	TRBJ2-1	once	CASSRGGSSYNEQFF	TGTGCCAGCAGCCGCGGGGGAAGCTCCTACAATGAGCAGTTCTTC
.	TRBV19	TRBJ2-6	.	CASSTYMSGANVLTF	TGTGCCAGTAGTACTTACATGTCTGGGGCCAACGTCCTGACTTTC
TRBD1	TRBV18	TRBJ1-5	.	CASSPRARGSNQPQHF	TGTGCCAGCTCACCACGGGCCAGGGGGAGCAATCAGCCCCAGCATTTT
TRBD1	TRBV18	TRBJ2-7	.	CASSPGQGATLEQYF	TGTGCCAGCTCCCCAGGACAGGGGGCGACCCTCGAGCAGTACTTC
TRBD2	TRBV10-3	TRBJ2-7	.	CAISEGTSGRSLGSYEQYF	TGTGCCATCAGTGAGGGGACTAGCGGGAGATCCTTGGGCTCCTACGAGCAGTACTTC
TRBD2	TRBV7-9	TRBJ2-3	.	CASSLMRGRGTDTQYF	TGTGCCAGCAGCTTAATGCGGGGGAGAGGCACAGATACGCAGTATTTT
TRBD2	TRBV7-8	TRBJ2-3	.	CASIGLAGETDTQYF	TGTGCCAGCATCGGACTAGCGGGAGAAACAGATACGCAGTATTTT
.	TRBV6-1	TRBJ1-2	.	CASKMGVNYGYTF	TGTGCCAGCAAAATGGGGGTTAACTATGGCTACACCTTC
.	TRBV10-2	TRBJ1-6	.	CASSESQGNSPLHF	TGCGCCAGCAGTGAGTCACAGGGTAATTCACCCCTCCACTTT
TRBD1	TRBV19	TRBJ1-2	.	CATQPLSGGPLGYGYTF	TGTGCCACCCAACCCCTGTCAGGGGGCCCTCTTGGCTATGGCTACACCTTC
.	TRBV5-1	TRBJ2-3	.	CASREGPSTDTQYF	TGCGCCAGCAGGGAGGGGCCCAGCACAGATACGCAGTATTTT
.	TRBV5-6	TRBJ2-6	.	CASTLSGANVLTF	TGTGCCAGCACCCTTTCCGGGGCCAACGTCCTGACTTTC
.	TRBV18	TRBJ1-3	.	CASSPTATGNTIYF	TGTGCCAGCTCACCAACCGCGACGGGAAACACCATATATTTT
.	TRBV28	TRBJ2-1	once	CASNGVWTKDNEQFF	TGTGCCAGCAATGGTGTCTGGACTAAAGACAATGAGCAGTTCTTC
.	TRBV7-2	TRBJ2-7	.	CASSPDSGRIYEQYF	TGTGCCAGCAGCCCCGACTCGGGGAGAATTTACGAGCAGTACTTC
TRBD1	TRBV6-1	TRBJ1-1	.	CASRRQGNTEAFF	TGTGCCAGCAGACGACAGGGGAACACTGAAGCTTTCTTT
.	TRBV29-1	TRBJ2-3	.	CSARGLLLGVGSTDTQYF	TGCAGCGCCCGGGGACTGCTGCTAGGAGTGGGGAGCACAGATACGCAGTATTTT
.	TRBV27	TRBJ1-2	.	CASSYHRPNYGYTF	TGTGCCAGCAGTTATCACCGGCCAAACTATGGCTACACCTTC
TRBD2	TRBV7-8	TRBJ2-1	.	CASSRGLALYNEQFF	TGTGCCAGCAGCCGGGGACTAGCGCTCTACAATGAGCAGTTCTTC